This T cell receptor (beta chain) is drawn from a study of T cell repertoires in cytomegalovirus infection. About the study: From public TCR beta signatures came an indication of both CMV infection and matching HLA type. Whole-study results and caveats: Ex vivo, HLA-C-restricted CMV-specific TCR beta clonotypes prevailed over the rest of the response. There were carriers of CMV plus the relevant HLA, and cumulative public TCR beta family frequency identified them.

This clonotype was seen at least ten times. Its antigen is not known. Trimming removed 6 bases from V and 5 bases from J, with 14 bases in between. CDR1 MNHEY and CDR2 SVGEGT come from the germline V gene. The CDR3 extends over 14 amino acids. TCRdb reanalysed the reads using MiXCR and keeps one entry per CDR3 protein. The sample includes around 440,000 distinct CDR3 sequences, approximately 11% seen only once; the top ten take 10%. This sequence was found in a human donor in good health (CMV status not recorded). Some clones in this sample may be carry-over from other donors' samples. The chain combines TRBV6-2 or TRBV6-3 with TRBJ1-5, with a possible D match to TRBD1 (5 bases). The sequencing input was PBMCs. The CDR3 DNA sequence: TGTGCCAGCAGCCCCGACAGATTGGATCAGCCCCAGCATTTT. Translating it yields CASSPDRLDQPQHF.